This TCR beta chain comes out of a study of Ad26.COV2.S vaccination and SARS-CoV-2 variants. As for the study in general: Donor participated within the Ad26.COV2.S arm of the COV1001 trial. Once, or twice with 56 days between doses, Ad26.COV2.S was given intramuscularly. Study conclusions and caveats: Participants given vaccine showed non-spike TCR breadth similar to that of placebo recipients.

Germline CDR1 SGHVS, CDR2 FQNEAQ. V trimming: 5 bases; J trimming: 5 bases; junction bases outside the gene matches: 10. CDR3 length: 15 residues. Remarks on this clone: Its target is unknown.

The sample's treatment: roughly 19 received Ad26.COV2.S at low or high dose, single or two shots; about 5 received placebo; per-sample allocation not given. Each sample was drawn 63 days after the first injection (of vaccine or placebo). Data came from immunoSEQ multiplex PCR; TCRdb stores just in-frame clones and leaves some out. Seen here are roughly 420,000 clones, roughly 90% observed once, and the top ten hold 3.6%. The sequence was obtained from a person between 18 and 65 years old who received the Ad26.COV2.S COVID-19 vaccine or a placebo. The specimen comprised peripheral blood, sampled in a trial of Ad26.COV2.S vaccine versus placebo. The gene calls are TRBV7-8 and TRBJ2-3; 7 bases match TRBD2. The CDR3 spells CASSAGRWGRDTQYF. The CDR3 DNA reads as TGTGCCAGCAGCGCCGGGAGGTGGGGCAGAGATACGCAGTATTTT. The full variable domain, its missing parts supplied by reference TRBV7-8 and TRBJ2-3, is GAGVSQSPRYKVAKRGQDVALRCDPISGHVSLFWYQQALGQGPEFLTYFQNEAQLDKSGLPSDRFFAERPEGSVSTLKIQRTQQEDSAVYLCASSAGRWGRDTQYFGPGTRLTVL.